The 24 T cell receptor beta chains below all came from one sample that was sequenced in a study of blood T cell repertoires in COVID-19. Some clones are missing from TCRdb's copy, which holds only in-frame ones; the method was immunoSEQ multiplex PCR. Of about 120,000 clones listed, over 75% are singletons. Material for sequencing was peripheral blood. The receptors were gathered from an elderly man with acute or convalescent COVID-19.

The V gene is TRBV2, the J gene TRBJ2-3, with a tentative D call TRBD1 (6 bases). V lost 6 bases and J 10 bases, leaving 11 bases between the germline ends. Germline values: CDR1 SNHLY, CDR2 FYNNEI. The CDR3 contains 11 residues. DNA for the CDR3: TGTGCCAGCAGGCGGACAGAAGCGCAGTATTTT. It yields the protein CASRRTEAQYF.

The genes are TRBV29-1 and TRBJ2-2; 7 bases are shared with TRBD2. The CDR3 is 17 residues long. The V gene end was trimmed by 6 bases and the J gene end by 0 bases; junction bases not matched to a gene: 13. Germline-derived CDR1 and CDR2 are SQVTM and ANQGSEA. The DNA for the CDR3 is TGCAGCGTCTCAGGGCAGCGGGGCTTAGCGAACACCGGGGAGCTGTTTTTT. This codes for CSVSGQRGLANTGELFF.

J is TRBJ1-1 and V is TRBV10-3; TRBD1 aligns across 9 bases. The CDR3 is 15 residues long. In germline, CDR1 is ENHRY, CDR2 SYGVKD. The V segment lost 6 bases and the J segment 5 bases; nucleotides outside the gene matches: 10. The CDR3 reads CAIRTGGGLGTEAFF. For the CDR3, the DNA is TGTGCCATCAGAACAGGGGGCGGCTTGGGTACTGAAGCTTTCTTT.

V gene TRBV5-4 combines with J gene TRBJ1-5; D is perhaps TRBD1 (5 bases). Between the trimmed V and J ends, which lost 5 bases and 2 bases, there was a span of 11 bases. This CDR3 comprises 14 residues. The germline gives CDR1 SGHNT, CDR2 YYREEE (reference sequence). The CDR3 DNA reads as TGTGCCAGCAGTCCGGAAGGGGGCAATCAGCCCCAGCATTTT. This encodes CASSPEGGNQPQHF.

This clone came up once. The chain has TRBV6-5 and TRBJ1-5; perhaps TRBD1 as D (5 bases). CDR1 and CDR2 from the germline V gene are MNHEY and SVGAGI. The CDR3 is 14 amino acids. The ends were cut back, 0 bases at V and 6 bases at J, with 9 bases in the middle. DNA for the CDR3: TGTGCCAGCAGTTACTCGCAGGGTGGTCAGCCCCAGCATTTT. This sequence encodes CASSYSQGGQPQHF.

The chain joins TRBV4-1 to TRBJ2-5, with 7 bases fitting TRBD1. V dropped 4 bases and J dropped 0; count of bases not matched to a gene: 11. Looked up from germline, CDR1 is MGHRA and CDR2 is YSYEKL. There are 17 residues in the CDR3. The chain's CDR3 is CASSPERDSLYQETQYF. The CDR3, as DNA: TGCGCCAGCAGCCCCGAACGGGACAGCTTGTACCAAGAGACCCAGTACTTC.

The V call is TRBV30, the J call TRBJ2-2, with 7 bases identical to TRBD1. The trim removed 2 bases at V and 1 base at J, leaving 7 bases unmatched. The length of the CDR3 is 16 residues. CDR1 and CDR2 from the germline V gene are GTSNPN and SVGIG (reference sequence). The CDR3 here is CAWSPPGTENTGELFF. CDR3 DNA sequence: TGTGCCTGGAGTCCCCCTGGGACAGAGAACACCGGGGAGCTGTTTTTT.

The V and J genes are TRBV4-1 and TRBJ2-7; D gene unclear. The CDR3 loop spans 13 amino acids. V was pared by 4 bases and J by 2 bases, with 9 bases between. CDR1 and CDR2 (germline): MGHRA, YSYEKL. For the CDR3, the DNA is TGCGCCAGCAGCCTCGATTCTACCTACGAGCAGTACTTC. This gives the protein CASSLDSTYEQYF.

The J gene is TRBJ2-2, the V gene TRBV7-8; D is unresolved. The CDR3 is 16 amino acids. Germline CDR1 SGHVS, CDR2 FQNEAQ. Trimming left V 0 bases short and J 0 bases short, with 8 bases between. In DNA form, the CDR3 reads TGTGCCAGCAGCTTAGCCAGGCCCGCGAACACCGGGGAGCTGTTTTTT. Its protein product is CASSLARPANTGELFF.

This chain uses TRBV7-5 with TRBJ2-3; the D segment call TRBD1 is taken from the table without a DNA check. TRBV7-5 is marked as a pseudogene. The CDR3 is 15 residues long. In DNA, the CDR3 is TGTGCCAGAAGCTCCGACAGGGGTAGCACAGATACGCAGTATTTT. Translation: CARSSDRGSTDTQYF.

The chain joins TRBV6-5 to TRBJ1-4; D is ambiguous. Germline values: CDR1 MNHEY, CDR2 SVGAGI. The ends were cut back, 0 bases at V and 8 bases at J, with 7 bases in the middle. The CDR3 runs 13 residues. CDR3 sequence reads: CASSYSPREKLFF. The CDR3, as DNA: TGTGCCAGCAGTTACTCGCCTCGGGAAAAACTGTTTTTT.

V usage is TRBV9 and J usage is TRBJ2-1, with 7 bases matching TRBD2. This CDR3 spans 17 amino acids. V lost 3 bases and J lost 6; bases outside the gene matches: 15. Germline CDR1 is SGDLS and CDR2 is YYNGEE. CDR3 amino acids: CASSGPTRDYLSNEQFF. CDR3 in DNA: TGTGCCAGCAGCGGGCCTACCCGGGACTACCTCTCCAATGAGCAGTTCTTC.

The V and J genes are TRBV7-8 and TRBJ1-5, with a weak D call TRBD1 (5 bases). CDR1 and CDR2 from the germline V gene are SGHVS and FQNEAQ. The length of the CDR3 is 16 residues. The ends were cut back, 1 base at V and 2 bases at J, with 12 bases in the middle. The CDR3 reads CASSLDLGQGNQPQHF. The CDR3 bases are TGTGCCAGCAGCTTAGATTTGGGGCAGGGCAATCAGCCCCAGCATTTT.

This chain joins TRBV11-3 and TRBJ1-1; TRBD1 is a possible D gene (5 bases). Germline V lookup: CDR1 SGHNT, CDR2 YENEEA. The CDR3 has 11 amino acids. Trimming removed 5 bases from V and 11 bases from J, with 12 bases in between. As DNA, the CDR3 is TGTGCCAGCAGCGCGACAGATCAGGCTTTCTTT. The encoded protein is CASSATDQAFF.

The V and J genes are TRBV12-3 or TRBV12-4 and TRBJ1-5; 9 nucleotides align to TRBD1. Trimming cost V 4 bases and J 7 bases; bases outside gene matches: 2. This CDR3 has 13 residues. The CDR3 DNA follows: TGTGCCAGCAGTTCTGACAGGGGGCAGCCCCAGCATTTT. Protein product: CASSSDRGQPQHF.

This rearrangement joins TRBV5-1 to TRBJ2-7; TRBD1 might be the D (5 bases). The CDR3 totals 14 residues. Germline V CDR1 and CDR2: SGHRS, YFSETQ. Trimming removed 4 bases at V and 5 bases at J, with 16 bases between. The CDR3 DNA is TGCGCCAGCAGCCCTGCGACGGTAGGGGACGAGCAGTACTTC. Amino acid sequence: CASSPATVGDEQYF.

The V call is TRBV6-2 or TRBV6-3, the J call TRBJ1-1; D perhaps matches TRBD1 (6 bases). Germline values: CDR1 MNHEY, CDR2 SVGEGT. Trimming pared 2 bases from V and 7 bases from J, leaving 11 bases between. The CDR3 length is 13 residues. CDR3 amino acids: CASSYDWTDEAFF. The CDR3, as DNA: TGTGCCAGCAGTTACGACTGGACAGATGAAGCTTTCTTT.

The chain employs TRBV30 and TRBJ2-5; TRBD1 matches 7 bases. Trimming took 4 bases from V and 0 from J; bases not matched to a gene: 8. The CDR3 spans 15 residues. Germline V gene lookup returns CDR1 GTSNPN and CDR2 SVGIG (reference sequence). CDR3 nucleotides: TGTGCCTGGACCCCGCGGACAGGTAACCAAGAGACCCAGTACTTC. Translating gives CAWTPRTGNQETQYF.

CDR3 sequence (DNA): TGTGCCAGCAGCCCGGGACTAGCGGGGGGAATGAACACCGGGGAGCTGTTTTTT. It encodes CASSPGLAGGMNTGELFF. The rearrangement joins TRBV7-3 to TRBJ2-2; 15 bases are a match to TRBD2. The J segment lost 1 base and the V segment lost 5 bases, leaving 5 bases of the junction unmatched. From germline, CDR1 is SGHTA and CDR2 FQGTGA. The CDR3 covers 18 residues.

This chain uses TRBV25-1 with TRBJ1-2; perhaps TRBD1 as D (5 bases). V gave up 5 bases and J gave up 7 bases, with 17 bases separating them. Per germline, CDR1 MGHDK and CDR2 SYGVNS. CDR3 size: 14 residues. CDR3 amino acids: CASSSPWGDGGYTF. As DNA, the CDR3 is TGTGCCAGCAGTTCCCCGTGGGGGGACGGTGGCTACACCTTC.

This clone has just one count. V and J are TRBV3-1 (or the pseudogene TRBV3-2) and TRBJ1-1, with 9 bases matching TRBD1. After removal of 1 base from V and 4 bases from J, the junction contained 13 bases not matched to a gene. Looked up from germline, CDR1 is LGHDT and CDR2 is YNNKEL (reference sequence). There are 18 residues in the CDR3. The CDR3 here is CASSQVTGGGQGSTEAFF. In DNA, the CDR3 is TGTGCCAGCAGCCAAGTCACAGGGGGCGGTCAGGGCTCCACTGAAGCTTTCTTT.

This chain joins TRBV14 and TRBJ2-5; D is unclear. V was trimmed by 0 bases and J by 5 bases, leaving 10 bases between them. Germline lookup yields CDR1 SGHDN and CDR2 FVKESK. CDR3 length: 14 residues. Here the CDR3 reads CASSQDPQRETQYF. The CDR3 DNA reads TGTGCCAGCAGCCAAGACCCCCAGAGGGAGACCCAGTACTTC.

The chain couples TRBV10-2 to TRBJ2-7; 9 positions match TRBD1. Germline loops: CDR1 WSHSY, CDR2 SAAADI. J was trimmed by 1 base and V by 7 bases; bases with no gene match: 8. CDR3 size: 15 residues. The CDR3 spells CASTPGQGRSYEQYF. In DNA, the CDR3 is TGCGCCAGCACCCCGGGACAGGGCCGATCCTACGAGCAGTACTTC.

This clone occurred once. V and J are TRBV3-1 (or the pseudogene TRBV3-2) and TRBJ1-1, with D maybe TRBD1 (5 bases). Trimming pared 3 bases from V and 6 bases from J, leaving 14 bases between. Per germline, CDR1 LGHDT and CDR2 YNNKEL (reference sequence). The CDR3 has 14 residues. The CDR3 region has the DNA TGTGCCAGCAGCCAGAGGAGTGGCAGGGCTGAAGCTTTCTTT. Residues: CASSQRSGRAEAFF.